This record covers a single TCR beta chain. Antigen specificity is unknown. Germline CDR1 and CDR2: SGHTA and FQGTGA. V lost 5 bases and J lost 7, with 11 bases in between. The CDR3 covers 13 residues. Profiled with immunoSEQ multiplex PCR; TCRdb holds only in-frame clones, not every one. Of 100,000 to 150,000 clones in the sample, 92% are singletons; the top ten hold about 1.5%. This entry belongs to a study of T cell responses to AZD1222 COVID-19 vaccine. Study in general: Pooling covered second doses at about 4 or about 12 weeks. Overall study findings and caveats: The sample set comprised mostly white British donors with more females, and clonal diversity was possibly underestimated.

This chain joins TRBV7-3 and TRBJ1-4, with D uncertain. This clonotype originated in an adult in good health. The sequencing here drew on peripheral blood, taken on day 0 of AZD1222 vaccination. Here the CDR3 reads CASSPAPGEKLFF. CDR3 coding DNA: TGTGCCAGCAGCCCCGCGCCCGGTGAAAAACTGTTTTTT.